One and the same sample provided the 21 T cell receptor beta chains below, sequenced in a study of cytomegalovirus exposure and HLA in healthy donors (dated by TCRdb to 2015 to 2018). Receptor amplification or capture employed the immunoSEQ multiplex PCR assay. A mixture of 60 forward primers for TCR Vbeta segments and 13 reverse primers for TCR Jbeta segments was used in the multiplex PCR. This is the immuneACCESS table as TCRdb keeps it, with only in-frame sequences that have V and J called. A part of the clones is gone; compared with another copy, unresolved V genes explain less than half, and the rest is unexplained. Recorded for this sample are about 150,000 clones; 76% of them occurred a single time. Of the sample, around 3.1% is held by the ten largest clones. The sequenced sample was PBMCs. All receptors come from a middle-aged man in good health and CMV-seronegative.

This clone showed up just a few times. The chain recombines TRBV4-3 with TRBJ2-5; the match to TRBD1 covers 8 bases. The CDR3 runs to 14 residues. Trimming removed 4 bases from V and 5 bases from J; junction bases left unmatched: 6. Looked up from germline, CDR1 is LGHNA and CDR2 is YSLEER. The CDR3 reads CASSPKWTGETQYF. The CDR3 bases are TGCGCCAGCAGCCCGAAATGGACAGGGGAGACCCAGTACTTC.

The chain has TRBV18 and TRBJ1-1; D unresolved. The germline V and J ends were trimmed by 2 bases and 4 bases, with 5 bases remaining between them. Germline CDR1 reads KGHSH; CDR2 reads LQKENI. The CDR3 has 12 residues. This CDR3 is CASSPEVTEAFF. In nucleotides, the CDR3 is TGTGCCAGCTCACCAGAGGTCACTGAAGCTTTCTTT.

The rearrangement joins TRBV11-2 to TRBJ2-7; TRBD1 agrees at 7 bases. Germline trimming cut 8 bases from V and 4 bases from J; bases unmatched to any gene: 5. The CDR3 is 12 amino acids. In germline, CDR1 is SGHAT, CDR2 FQNNGV. DNA for the CDR3: TGTGCCAGCGCGACAGGGTTGTACGAGCAGTACTTC. Translating it yields CASATGLYEQYF.

The V and J genes are TRBV6-5 and TRBJ2-7; possibly TRBD2 for D (6 bases). The germline V gene has CDR1 MNHEY and CDR2 SVGAGI. Trimming removed 5 bases from V and 5 bases from J, with 19 bases in between. CDR3 size: 15 residues. The CDR3 DNA is TGTGCCAGCAGTCCCTTGGGGTCGGGGGTACACGAGCAGTACTTC. It is translated as CASSPLGSGVHEQYF.

The gene calls are TRBV6-1 and TRBJ1-1; D might be TRBD1 (5 bases). V lost 6 bases and J lost 6, with 14 bases in between. The germline V gene encodes CDR1 MNHNS and CDR2 SASEGT. The length of the CDR3 is 13 residues. For the CDR3, the DNA is TGTGCCAGCAGCATGCCGGGGGAGGCTGAAGCTTTCTTT. This translates into CASSMPGEAEAFF.

The chain uses TRBV9 and TRBJ2-2; a possible D gene is TRBD2 (7 bases). The CDR3 sequence is 16 residues long. The V gene lost 0 bases and the J gene lost 0 bases, with 9 bases spanning the gap. Germline CDR1 and CDR2: SGDLS and YYNGEE. The CDR3 region is CASSVAGGPNTGELFF. Here the CDR3 DNA reads TGTGCCAGCAGCGTAGCCGGGGGGCCGAACACCGGGGAGCTGTTTTTT.

This clone was seen a few times. Germline is not matched at one junction end, which may reflect a read error. This chain uses TRBV2 with TRBJ1-2; 7 bases match TRBD1. CDR3 size: 12 residues. The germline CDR1 and CDR2 sequences are SNHLY and FYNNEI. CDR3 in DNA: TGTGCCAGCAGTGCACGACAGGGACGGGGATCCTTC. Residues: CASSARQGRGSF.

CDR3 sequence: CASSPGLAGPTDTQYF. Here the CDR3 DNA reads TGCGCCAGCAGCCCCGGACTAGCGGGTCCGACGGATACGCAGTATTTT. This sequence joins TRBV5-1 and TRBJ2-3, with 11 bases aligning to TRBD2. Losses at the gene ends were 4 bases for V and 6 bases for J; bases not matched to a gene: 10. This CDR3 is built from 16 residues. Germline CDR1 is SGHRS and CDR2 is YFSETQ.

The chain employs TRBV10-3 and TRBJ1-4; TRBD1 aligns across 8 bases. The V segment lost 6 bases and the J segment 5 bases; nucleotides outside the gene matches: 11. Germline loops: CDR1 ENHRY, CDR2 SYGVKD. This CDR3 spans 16 amino acids. CDR3 in amino acids: CAISSLPGGGNEKLFF. Here the CDR3 DNA reads TGTGCCATCAGCTCCCTCCCAGGGGGCGGGAATGAAAAACTGTTTTTT.

The rearrangement joins TRBV7-9 to TRBJ2-5; 7 bases are a match to TRBD2. This CDR3 contains 15 residues. Trimming cost V 1 base and J 5 bases; bases outside gene matches: 7. The germline V gene encodes CDR1 SEHNR and CDR2 FQNEAQ (reference sequence). The CDR3 DNA is TGTGCCAGCAGCTTAGAACTAGCGTTAGTGGAGACCCAGTACTTC. Protein: CASSLELALVETQYF. The full variable domain, completed using reference TRBV7-9 and TRBJ2-5, is DTGVSQNPRHKITKRGQNVTFRCDPISEHNRLYWYRQTLGQGPEFLTYFQNEAQLEKSRLLSDRFSAERPKGSFSTLEIQRTEQGDSAMYLCASSLELALVETQYFGPGTRLLVL.

This clone was counted a single time. V gene TRBV7-2 combines with J gene TRBJ2-5; a possible D gene is TRBD2 (6 bases). The V end was cut by 2 bases, the J end by 2 bases, with 15 bases between. CDR3 length: 16 residues. Germline values: CDR1 SGHTA, CDR2 FQGNSA. DNA for the CDR3: TGTGCCAGCAGCTTAAGTCTGACGGGGAGGCAAGAGACCCAGTACTTC. Encoded protein: CASSLSLTGRQETQYF.

The chain employs TRBV19 and TRBJ2-1; D might be TRBD1 (5 bases). Trimming took 3 bases from V and 3 from J, leaving 12 bases between them. CDR3 length: 15 residues. Per germline, CDR1 LNHDA and CDR2 SQIVND (reference sequence). CDR3 sequence: CASSIPGFGYNEQFF. The CDR3 bases are TGTGCCAGTAGTATCCCAGGGTTCGGCTACAATGAGCAGTTCTTC.

This clone was counted a few times. The V and J genes are TRBV11-2 and TRBJ2-7; unclear D gene. The CDR3 runs 13 residues. Germline loops: CDR1 SGHAT, CDR2 FQNNGV. Trimming cost V 5 bases and J 4 bases, with 12 bases left between them. Here the CDR3 DNA reads TGTGCCAGCAGCCCAATGGGCAGATACGAGCAGTACTTC. It translates to CASSPMGRYEQYF.

The chain couples TRBV6-5 to TRBJ2-3, with 7 bases lining up with TRBD2. CDR1 is MNHEY and CDR2 is SVGAGI in the germline V gene. V gave up 10 bases and J gave up 3 bases; unmatched junction bases: 7. The CDR3 runs 13 residues. The CDR3 here is CATKGGGTDTQYF. The DNA of the CDR3 is TGTGCCACGAAGGGCGGGGGTACAGATACGCAGTATTTT.

This chain connects TRBV28 to TRBJ1-4; possible D gene TRBD1, 5 bases. Germline CDR1 MDHEN, CDR2 SYDVKM. V gave up 10 bases and J gave up 6 bases, with 6 bases separating them. CDR3 length equals 10 residues. CDR3 nucleotide sequence: TGTGCCACGGGGGATGAAAAACTGTTTTTT. Protein sequence: CATGDEKLFF.

The rearrangement links TRBV21-1 to TRBJ1-1; TRBD1 reflects the table's D call only, with no check against the DNA. TRBV21-1 is labeled a pseudogene. CDR3 length equals 14 residues. CDR3 protein: CASSKGFAGTEAFF. The CDR3 DNA reads as TGTGCCAGCAGCAAAGGTTTCGCAGGAACTGAAGCTTTCTTT.

The chain recombines TRBV5-4 with TRBJ1-1; D is perhaps TRBD1 (6 bases). This CDR3 has 13 residues. Per the germline V gene, CDR1 is SGHNT and CDR2 is YYREEE (reference sequence). V was pared by 2 bases and J by 11 bases, with 16 bases between. The CDR3: CASSFLQGRKAFF. CDR3 nucleotide sequence: TGTGCCAGCAGCTTTTTGCAGGGGCGGAAGGCTTTCTTT.

This sequence joins TRBV29-1 and TRBJ2-2; D unresolved. Between the trimmed V and J ends, which lost 6 bases and 4 bases, there was a span of 15 bases. The germline CDR1 and CDR2 sequences are SQVTM and ANQGSEA. This CDR3 region has 14 residues. The CDR3 reads CSVDTTSLTGELFF. The CDR3 coding sequence is TGCAGCGTAGACACAACCTCACTCACCGGGGAGCTGTTTTTT.

In nucleotides, the CDR3 is TGCGCCAGCAGCCAAGGCGCCGGCACAGATACGCAGTATTTT. Amino acid sequence: CASSQGAGTDTQYF. The rearrangement joins TRBV4-3 to TRBJ2-3; D unclear. The germline CDR1 and CDR2 sequences are LGHNA and YSLEER. Trimming removed 1 base from V and 1 base from J, with 6 bases in between. The CDR3 is made up of 14 amino acids.

The gene calls are TRBV6-5 and TRBJ1-1, with D perhaps TRBD1 (5 bases). The CDR3 consists of 16 residues. Germline V gives CDR1 MNHEY, CDR2 SVGAGI. Trimming took 2 bases from V and 1 from J, leaving 14 bases between them. CDR3 residues: CASSYDAGRRNTEAFF. CDR3 sequence (DNA): TGTGCCAGCAGTTACGATGCGGGACGGAGGAACACTGAAGCTTTCTTT.

The V call is TRBV7-3, the J call TRBJ2-5, with 8 positions matching TRBD2. There are 15 residues in the CDR3. The J segment lost 0 bases and the V segment lost 5 bases, leaving 5 bases of the junction unmatched. CDR1 SGHTA and CDR2 FQGTGA come from the germline V gene. The CDR3 protein is CASSRGGSYQETQYF. For the CDR3, the DNA is TGTGCCAGCAGCCGGGGGGGGTCGTACCAAGAGACCCAGTACTTC. The full variable domain, in which reference TRBV7-3 and TRBJ2-5 provide the parts outside the CDR3, is GAGVSQTPSNKVTEKGKYVELRCDPISGHTALYWYRQSLGQGPEFLIYFQGTGAADDSGLPNDRFFAVRPEGSVSTLKIQRTERGDSAVYLCASSRGGSYQETQYFGPGTRLLVL.